Presented here are 15 T cell receptor beta chains from one specimen sequenced in a study of identical twins. One entry per CDR3 protein, called by TCRdb with MiXCR from the 5' RACE reads. The repertoire holds 15,000 to 20,000 distinct CDR3 sequences, roughly 63% seen once, with 5.9% in the top ten. Sample: memory (CD45RO+) T cells sorted from blood. The receptor source for this set is a woman aged 18-30 years in good health. This table probably holds off-target reads from a library built for another chain.

The rearrangement uses TRBV4-3 and TRBJ2-3; a possible D gene is TRBD2 (6 bases). The CDR3 has 15 amino acids. Germline CDR1 is LGHNA and CDR2 is YSLEER. Trimming removed 1 base from V and 5 bases from J, with 13 bases in between. The chain's CDR3 is CASSQGMGGGDTQYF. The CDR3 bases are TGCGCCAGCAGCCAAGGGATGGGGGGAGGAGATACGCAGTATTTT.

The rearrangement links TRBV12-3 or TRBV12-4 to TRBJ1-6, with TRBD1 as a possible D gene (6 bases). Trimming cost V 3 bases and J 9 bases, with 12 bases left between them. This CDR3 contains 14 residues. CDR3 residues: CASSFGGRFSPLHF. Written as DNA, the CDR3 is TGTGCCAGCAGTTTCGGGGGGCGCTTTTCACCCCTCCACTTT.

The rearrangement links TRBV10-2 to TRBJ2-2; 9 nucleotides agree with TRBD2. The CDR3 is made up of 15 amino acids. V shed 7 bases, J shed 6 bases, and the junction held 9 bases outside the gene matches. Germline loops: CDR1 WSHSY, CDR2 SAAADI. The CDR3 sequence: CASMLAGGPSGELFF. DNA for the CDR3: TGCGCCAGCATGCTGGCGGGAGGGCCGTCCGGGGAGCTGTTTTTT.

The chain carries TRBV12-3 or TRBV12-4 and TRBJ2-7; 7 nucleotides match TRBD1. J was trimmed by 4 bases and V by 4 bases; bases with no gene match: 13. The CDR3 length is 16 residues. DNA for the CDR3: TGTGCCAGCAGTTGGGCCCCACCGGGACAGAGATACGAGCAGTACTTC. Translation: CASSWAPPGQRYEQYF.

The chain has TRBV7-9 and TRBJ1-2; D gene unclear. Per germline, CDR1 SEHNR and CDR2 FQNEAQ (reference sequence). The CDR3 extends over 17 amino acids. The V end was cut by 2 bases, the J end by 7 bases, with 23 bases between. The DNA for the CDR3 is TGTGCCAGCAGCTTACGGGCCCCCGGGTCTTCGAGTAGTGGCTACACCTTC. Its protein product is CASSLRAPGSSSSGYTF.

This clonotype is deemed medium-sized. The rearrangement uses TRBV3-1 and TRBJ1-1; D is undetermined. The germline CDR1 and CDR2 sequences are LGHDT and YNNKEL (reference sequence). The CDR3 is 12 amino acids. The V gene lost 5 bases and the J gene lost 9 bases, with 13 bases spanning the gap. CDR3 region: CASSFRRSQAFF. The CDR3 DNA follows: TGTGCCAGCAGCTTCCGGAGGAGTCAAGCTTTCTTT.

The chain is built from TRBV7-6 and TRBJ2-1; D perhaps matches TRBD1 (6 bases). CDR3 length: 13 amino acids. Trimming removed 6 bases from V and 8 bases from J, with 14 bases in between. Germline lookup yields CDR1 SGHVS and CDR2 FNYEAQ. CDR3 loop: CASSYRVGYEQFF. CDR3 in DNA: TGTGCCAGCAGTTACAGGGTGGGGTATGAGCAGTTCTTC.

Only a few counts were recorded for this clonotype. This chain joins TRBV27 and TRBJ2-1; D remains ambiguous. V lost 8 bases and J 10 bases, leaving 15 bases between the germline ends. This CDR3 spans 12 amino acids. Per germline, CDR1 MNHEY and CDR2 SMNVEV (reference sequence). The CDR3 spells CASRSSGWEQFF. CDR3 coding DNA: TGTGCCAGCCGTTCGAGTGGGTGGGAGCAGTTCTTC.

V gene TRBV7-6 combines with J gene TRBJ1-5, with a tentative D call TRBD1 (6 bases). Looked up from germline, CDR1 is SGHVS and CDR2 is FNYEAQ. V lost 5 bases to trimming and J lost 6 bases, with 11 bases between them. There are 13 residues in the CDR3. The chain's CDR3 is CASSPLDSQPQHF. For the CDR3, the DNA is TGTGCCAGCAGCCCCTTGGACAGTCAGCCCCAGCATTTT.

The chain uses TRBV28 and TRBJ1-4, with D unclear. CDR3 size: 18 residues. The germline gives CDR1 MDHEN, CDR2 SYDVKM. Deletions cut 3 bases from V and 5 bases from J, with 22 bases between. The CDR3 sequence is CASSLFADSLRSNEKLFF. CDR3 DNA sequence: TGTGCCAGCAGTTTGTTCGCAGATTCCCTCAGATCGAATGAAAAACTGTTTTTT. Full variable domain (outside the CDR3, taken from reference TRBV28 and TRBJ1-4): DVKVTQSSRYLVKRTGEKVFLECVQDMDHENMFWYRQDPGLGLRLIYFSYDVKMKEKGDIPEGYSVSREKKERFSLILESASTNQTSMYLCASSLFADSLRSNEKLFFGSGTQLSVL.

V is TRBV10-3 and J is TRBJ2-4; possible D gene TRBD1, 5 bases. The length of the CDR3 is 13 residues. The germline V gene encodes CDR1 ENHRY and CDR2 SYGVKD. The V end lost 3 bases, the J end lost 9 bases, and 12 bases lay between the germline ends. In nucleotides, the CDR3 is TGTGCCATCAGTGAACAGGCAGTCGGCATTCAGTACTTC. This codes for CAISEQAVGIQYF.

This clonotype is a singleton in its sample. This chain uses TRBV20-1 with TRBJ2-6; 12 bases are shared with TRBD2. Germline V gives CDR1 DFQATT, CDR2 SNEGSKA (reference sequence). With 3 bases clipped from V and 0 bases from J, the junction kept 9 bases outside the gene matches. This CDR3 has 19 amino acids. The CDR3 spells CSASPGLAGSSSGANVLTF. The CDR3 DNA sequence: TGCAGTGCTAGTCCGGGACTAGCGGGTTCGAGCTCTGGGGCCAACGTCCTGACTTTC.

This clonotype was detected only a few times. The chain links TRBV2 to TRBJ1-5, with D unresolved. The V end lost 7 bases, the J end lost 1 base, and 11 bases lay between the germline ends. The CDR3 has 14 amino acids. CDR1 SNHLY and CDR2 FYNNEI come from the germline V gene. The CDR3 here is CASTARSSNQPQHF. CDR3 sequence (DNA): TGTGCCAGCACCGCCAGGTCCAGCAATCAGCCCCAGCATTTT. The full variable domain, its missing parts supplied by reference TRBV2 and TRBJ1-5, is EPEVTQTPSHQVTQMGQEVILRCVPISNHLYFYWYRQILGQKVEFLVSFYNNEISEKSEIFDDQFSVERPDGSNFTLKIRSTKLEDSAMYFCASTARSSNQPQHFGDGTRLSIL.

The chain links TRBV20-1 to TRBJ2-1; 7 bases are a match to TRBD2. The germline gives CDR1 DFQATT, CDR2 SNEGSKA (reference sequence). V shed 5 bases, J shed 6 bases, and the junction held 7 bases outside the gene matches. The CDR3 contains 13 residues. The CDR3: CSALGLVANEQFF. As DNA, the CDR3 is TGCAGTGCTCTCGGACTAGTCGCCAATGAGCAGTTCTTC.

CDR3 coding DNA: TGCGCCACCGGACAGGTCGGAGATACGCAGTATTTT. This encodes CATGQVGDTQYF. The gene calls are TRBV5-1 and TRBJ2-3, with 7 bases aligning to TRBD1. Germline V CDR1 and CDR2: SGHRS, YFSETQ. Trimming took 9 bases from V and 5 from J; bases not matched to a gene: 6. The CDR3 consists of 12 residues.